The entry that follows covers one T cell receptor (beta chain) sequence. These data originate in a study of blood T cell repertoires in COVID-19. Profiling relied on immunoSEQ multiplex PCR, and the TCRdb table lists in-frame clones only, not all of them. Counted here are tens of thousands of clones, around 78% occurring once; the ten biggest clones make up about 20%. This TCR came from a woman older than 75 with acute or convalescent COVID-19. What was sequenced was peripheral blood.

The chain's CDR3 is CASSLNPPPIEAGELFF. The CDR3 nucleotides are TGTGCCAGCAGCCTTAATCCCCCCCCCATAGAGGCCGGGGAGCTGTTTTTT. The V and J genes are TRBV3-1 (or the pseudogene TRBV3-2) and TRBJ2-2; D is ambiguous. Germline V gene lookup returns CDR1 LGHDT and CDR2 YNNKEL (reference sequence). V was shortened by 4 bases and J by 6 bases, with 21 bases between the two germline ends. This CDR3 has 17 residues.